This T cell receptor beta chain was captured by sequencing in a study of prognosis after radiotherapy for stage I lung cancer. The overall study: SBRT radiotherapy comprised 3 to 5 fractions at a biologically effective dose of at least 100 Gy. After radiotherapy, about 16 showed no significant progression while four developed distant metastases (median roughly 7 months). Study-wide results and limits: Lower Shannon entropy after stereotactic body radiation therapy was observed in patients who went on to develop distant metastases.

Germline CDR1 and CDR2: LNHDA and SQIVND (reference sequence). V was pared by 4 bases and J by 5 bases, with 17 bases between. The CDR3 extends over 15 amino acids. This clonotype was detected many times. Its antigen is not known. The authors amplified TCR beta CDR3 from genomic DNA using two-round multiplex PCR. Primers specific to each TRBV and TRBJ gene were used in first-round PCR. Each CDR3 protein is one row after TCRdb ran MiXCR on the multiplex PCR reads. This table has about 15,000 distinct CDR3 sequences, about a sixth appearing once. J is TRBJ1-1 and V is TRBV19, with D tentatively TRBD1 (6 bases). This sequence was found in a donor aged 50 or older with non-small cell lung cancer. Sequences were derived from PBMCs, sampled before or after stereotactic body radiation therapy (not recorded which). The CDR3 here is CASSSEQGRRTEAFF. In DNA form, the CDR3 reads TGTGCCAGTAGTAGCGAACAGGGACGAAGAACTGAAGCTTTCTTT. Drawing the rest from reference TRBV19 and TRBJ1-1, the complete variable domain is DGGITQSPKYLFRKEGQNVTLSCEQNLNHDAMYWYRQDPGQGLRLIYYSQIVNDFQKGDIAEGYSVSREKKESFPLTVTSAQKNPTAFYLCASSSEQGRRTEAFFGQGTRLTVV.